A selection of T cell receptor beta chains follows, all from one sample in a study of siplizumab effects on memory and regulatory T cells. Using immunoSEQ multiplex PCR, the repertoire was profiled, and TCRdb retains in-frame clones only, with some absent. The sample holds about 100,000 clones, over 85% seen once. Source material: Tregs sorted from blood. The receptors originated from a human donor in good health. The CDR3 runs from the conserved cysteine through the conserved F or W. A D gene is named only where the DNA matches it firmly. Expanded clones are given a class, and other clones once, few, many or no size at all.

TRBJ1-1,TRBV4-2,-,-,TGTGCCAGCAGACGGGTGGGAGCGGGCACTGAAGCTTTCTTT,CASRRVGAGTEAFF
TRBJ1-1,TRBV7-3,TRBD1,-,TGTGCCAGCAGCTCCGGGACAGCGAACACTGAAGCTTTCTTT,CASSSGTANTEAFF
TRBJ2-1,TRBV11-2,TRBD2,-,TGTGCCAGCAGCTCCGGACTAGGACAATACAATGAGCAGTTCTTC,CASSSGLGQYNEQFF
TRBJ1-2,TRBV6-5,-,-,TGTGCCAGCAGTCAGGGACGGTGGACCTATGGCTACACCTTC,CASSQGRWTYGYTF
TRBJ1-5,TRBV27,-,once,TGTGCCATCCAGGGGAGTCAGCCCCAGCATTTT,CAIQGSQPQHF
TRBJ1-2,TRBV10-3,-,-,TGTGCCATCAGCGGGGCGGACGGAGTCGATGGCTACACCTTC,CAISGADGVDGYTF
TRBJ2-3,TRBV11-2,TRBD2,-,TGTGCCAGCAGCTTTTTTCGTAAGGGTAGCGGGGGCACAGATACGCAGTATTTT,CASSFFRKGSGGTDTQYF
TRBJ2-6,TRBV7-9,-,-,TGTGCCAGCAGCTTATGGGCAGCACACTCTGGGGCCAACGTCCTGACTTTC,CASSLWAAHSGANVLTF
TRBJ1-1,TRBV29-1,TRBD1,once,TGCAGCGTCGCCGGGACAGGGGGAAGGGGCACTGAAGCTTTCTTT,CSVAGTGGRGTEAFF
TRBJ1-1,TRBV30,-,medium-sized,TGTGCCTGGAGTGTAGGTGGCACTGAAGCTTTCTTT,CAWSVGGTEAFF
TRBJ1-5,TRBV6-6,TRBD1,-,TGTGCCAGCAGTTACGCAATGTCAGGGGGGGTGGCCCAGCATTTT,CASSYAMSGGVAQHF
TRBJ2-2,TRBV18,TRBD2,-,TGTGCCAGCTCACCACTAGCGGGAAACACCGGGGAGCTGTTTTTT,CASSPLAGNTGELFF
TRBJ1-1,TRBV6-4,-,-,TGTGCCAGCAGCCTGGCTGGCGGCACTGAAGCTTTCTTT,CASSLAGGTEAFF
TRBJ2-7,TRBV11-3,TRBD2,-,TGTGCCAGCAGCTCCGGGACTAGCGGGGCCTACGAGCAGTACTTC,CASSSGTSGAYEQYF
TRBJ2-5,TRBV10-1,TRBD2,-,TGCGCCAGCAGTGATCTGACTAGCGGGAGTGTGGAGACCCAGTACTTC,CASSDLTSGSVETQYF
TRBJ1-2,TRBV7-6,TRBD1,-,TGTGCCAGCAGCCTAGGCCGGGACAGGATTCTCTATGGCTACACCTTC,CASSLGRDRILYGYTF
TRBJ2-1,TRBV10-1,-,-,TGCGCCAGCAGTGAGTCCCCGGGACCTAGCTCCTACAATGAGCAGTTCTTC,CASSESPGPSSYNEQFF
TRBJ1-3,TRBV6-5,-,-,TGTGCCAGCAGTCAACCGGGGAGAAACACCATATATTTT,CASSQPGRNTIYF
TRBJ2-3,TRBV2,-,-,TGTGCCAGCACCGACCGGTGGGGCACAGATACGCAGTATTTT,CASTDRWGTDTQYF
TRBJ1-5,TRBV6-1,-,-,TGTGCCAGCAGTGAAGCGATGGGGGAAGGCAATCAGCCCCAGCATTTT,CASSEAMGEGNQPQHF
TRBJ1-1,TRBV6-5,-,-,TGTGCCAGCAGTTACGAATTAGAGAATTTCTTT,CASSYELENFF
TRBJ2-1,TRBV7-9,TRBD2,-,TGTGCCAGCAGCTTCACCCGGGTAGCGGGAAGGTTTGGCTACAATGAGCAGTTCTTC,CASSFTRVAGRFGYNEQFF
TRBJ1-2,TRBV7-2,-,-,TGTGCCAGCGGGAACTATGGCTACACCTTC,CASGNYGYTF
TRBJ1-2,TRBV5-5,TRBD1,-,TGTGCCAGCAGCCCGGACAGGGGGCGATATATTGGCTACACCTTC,CASSPDRGRYIGYTF
TRBJ2-2,TRBV18,-,-,TGTGCCAGCTCACCATTGGACACCGGGGAGCTGTTTTTT,CASSPLDTGELFF
TRBJ1-5,TRBV10-3,-,-,TGTGCCATCAGTGAGTCAGGTTCCGGGGGCGGATCCAATCAGCCCCAGCATTTT,CAISESGSGGGSNQPQHF
TRBJ1-1,TRBV10-3,TRBD1,-,TGTGCCATCAGCTCTGCACCGGGACAGATGAACACTGAAGCTTTCTTT,CAISSAPGQMNTEAFF
TRBJ2-7,TRBV10-3,-,-,TGTGCCATCAGTGAGTCTGAGAGTTTCGAGCAGTACTTC,CAISESESFEQYF
TRBJ1-5,TRBV2,-,-,TGTGCCAGCAGCGGCCCGCGGGGCAATCAGCCCCAGCATTTT,CASSGPRGNQPQHF
TRBJ2-2,TRBV6-5,TRBD1,-,TGTGCCAGCAGGGGACAGGGGGCTCTCACCGGGGAGCTGTTTTTT,CASRGQGALTGELFF
TRBJ1-1,TRBV6-5,-,-,TGTGCCAGCAGCCTCGGACAGCCAAACACTGAAGCTTTCTTT,CASSLGQPNTEAFF
TRBJ2-7,TRBV5-4,-,-,TGTGCCAGCAGCTTGCGGCAGGGCTACGAGCAGTACTTC,CASSLRQGYEQYF
TRBJ2-3,TRBV5-1,TRBD1,-,TGCGCCAGCAGCTTGGAAGGACAGGGGTTCACAGATACGCAGTATTTT,CASSLEGQGFTDTQYF
TRBJ1-1,TRBV5-1,-,-,TGCGCCAGCAGTACCCTGGGGAGGGAGAATACTGAAGCTTTCTTT,CASSTLGRENTEAFF
TRBJ2-7,TRBV5-1,TRBD2,-,TGCGCCAGCAGCCCACTAGCGGGAGGCGTCTACGAGCAGTACTTC,CASSPLAGGVYEQYF
TRBJ2-7,TRBV7-2,TRBD2,-,TGTGCCAGCAGCCACGCTAGCGGGATGAACTCCTACGAGCAGTACTTC,CASSHASGMNSYEQYF
TRBJ1-2,TRBV19,TRBD1,few,TGTGCCAGTAGTACCCGACAGGGGTTCTCCTATGGCTACACCTTC,CASSTRQGFSYGYTF
TRBJ2-3,TRBV7-6,-,-,TGTGCCAGCAGCTTAGAGACTTATACTAGCACAGATACGCAGTATTTT,CASSLETYTSTDTQYF
TRBJ1-1,TRBV14,-,few,TGTGCCAGCAGCCATGGAGGAAACACTGAAGCTTTCTTT,CASSHGGNTEAFF
TRBJ1-2,TRBV5-1,-,-,TGCGCCAGCAGCTTGGGTCCGTCAAGGATTGTGGATGGCTACACCTTC,CASSLGPSRIVDGYTF
TRBJ2-1,TRBV5-1,-,-,TGCGCCAGCAAGGAATTAGGTGAGCAGTTCTTC,CASKELGEQFF
TRBJ2-3,TRBV5-1,TRBD2,few,TGCGCCAGCAGAGATAGCGGGGGGGCTGGAGATACGCAGTATTTT,CASRDSGGAGDTQYF
TRBJ2-3,TRBV20-1,-,-,TGCAGTGCTTCGGAGGGGGTCACGCAGTATTTT,CSASEGVTQYF
TRBJ1-2,TRBV5-1,-,-,TGCGCCAGCAGCTCCTCGTCGAACTATGGCTACACCTTC,CASSSSSNYGYTF
TRBJ2-7,TRBV5-4,TRBD2,-,TGTGCCAGCAGCGAAGGACTAGCGGGAGTCTACGAGCAGTACTTC,CASSEGLAGVYEQYF
TRBJ2-1,TRBV6-5,-,once,TGTGCCAGCAGCGGCGGTGGGGGGCAAAGGAATGAGCAGTTCTTC,CASSGGGGQRNEQFF
TRBJ2-3,TRBV7-3,TRBD2,-,TGTGCCAGCAGCTTCAGCGGGAGCGGTACGCAGTATTTT,CASSFSGSGTQYF
TRBJ1-2,TRBV29-1,-,-,TGCAGCGTTGAAGATCGGACAGACGAACTCAAAAAGCGCTATGGCTACACCTTC,CSVEDRTDELKKRYGYTF
TRBJ2-3,TRBV4-2,-,once,TGTGCCAGCAGCCTCACGGGGGCTGGGCTACATTTT,CASSLTGAGLHF
TRBJ2-7,TRBV11-2,-,-,TGTGCCAGCAGCTTACTAGACGGATACGAGCAGTACTTC,CASSLLDGYEQYF
TRBJ1-4,TRBV5-1,-,-,TGCGCCAGCAGCTTAGGAGCTAATGAAAAACTGTTTTTT,CASSLGANEKLFF
TRBJ1-1,TRBV5-5,-,-,TGTGCCAGCAGCTTTAGATCTACAGCCACTGAAGCTTTCTTT,CASSFRSTATEAFF
TRBJ1-4,TRBV14,-,-,TGTGCCAGCAGCCAAACGGCAGGCCTTAATGAAAAACTGTTTTTT,CASSQTAGLNEKLFF
TRBJ1-6,TRBV19,TRBD1,-,TGTGCCAGCAGTTACAGGGGGCGAAGTGGCTATAATTCACCCCTCCACTTT,CASSYRGRSGYNSPLHF
TRBJ2-2,TRBV7-2,-,-,TGTGCCAGCAGCTTAGGGGGGCTTTGGGTCGGCACCGGGGAGCTGTTTTTT,CASSLGGLWVGTGELFF
TRBJ2-5,TRBV14,-,-,TGTGCCAGCAGCCGCGGGCCCCCATCGGAGACCCAGTACTTC,CASSRGPPSETQYF
TRBJ2-5,TRBV4-3,-,-,TGCGCCAGCAGCCAAGATTTAGGGCGGGAGACCCAGTACTTC,CASSQDLGRETQYF
TRBJ2-5,TRBV23-1,-,-,TGCGCCAGCAGCCCGTTACACCGACAGGCGGTAGAGACCCAGTACTTC,CASSPLHRQAVETQYF
TRBJ2-2,TRBV19,TRBD1,-,TGTGCCAGTAGTCCCTTCCGTCCAGGGGGTCCAAACACCGGGGAGCTGTTTTTT,CASSPFRPGGPNTGELFF
TRBJ1-1,TRBV30,-,-,TGTGCCTGGAGCGCCCGGAGGAGTAGGCTATTAACTGAAGCTTTCTTT,CAWSARRSRLLTEAFF